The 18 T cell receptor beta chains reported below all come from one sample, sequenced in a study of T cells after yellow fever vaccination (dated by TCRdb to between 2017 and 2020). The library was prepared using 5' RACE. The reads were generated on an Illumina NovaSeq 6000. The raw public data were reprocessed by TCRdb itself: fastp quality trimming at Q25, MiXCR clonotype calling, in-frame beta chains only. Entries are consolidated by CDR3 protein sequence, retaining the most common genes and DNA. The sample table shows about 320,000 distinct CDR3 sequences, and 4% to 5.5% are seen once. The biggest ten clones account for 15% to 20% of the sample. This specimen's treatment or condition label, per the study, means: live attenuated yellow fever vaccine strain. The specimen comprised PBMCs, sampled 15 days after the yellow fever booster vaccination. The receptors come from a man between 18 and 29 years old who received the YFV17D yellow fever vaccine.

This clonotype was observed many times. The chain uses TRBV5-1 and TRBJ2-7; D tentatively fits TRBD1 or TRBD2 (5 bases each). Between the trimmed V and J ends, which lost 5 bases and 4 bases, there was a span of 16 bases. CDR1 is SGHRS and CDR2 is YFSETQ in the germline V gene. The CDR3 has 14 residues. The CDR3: CASSKGTAIYEQYF. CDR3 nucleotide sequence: TGCGCCAGCAGTAAGGGGACGGCCATTTACGAGCAGTACTTC.

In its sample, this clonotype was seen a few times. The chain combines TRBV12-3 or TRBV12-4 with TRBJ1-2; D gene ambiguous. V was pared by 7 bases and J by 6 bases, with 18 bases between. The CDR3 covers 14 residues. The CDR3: CASKEASRGNGYTF. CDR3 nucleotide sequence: TGTGCCAGCAAAGAGGCCAGTCGAGGAAATGGCTACACCTTC.

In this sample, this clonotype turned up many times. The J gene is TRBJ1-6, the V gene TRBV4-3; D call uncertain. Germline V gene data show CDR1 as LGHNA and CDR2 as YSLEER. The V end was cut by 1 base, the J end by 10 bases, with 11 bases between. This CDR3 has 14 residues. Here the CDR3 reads CASSQVSQISPLHF. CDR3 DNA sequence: TGCGCCAGCAGCCAAGTTTCACAGATATCACCCCTCCACTTT.

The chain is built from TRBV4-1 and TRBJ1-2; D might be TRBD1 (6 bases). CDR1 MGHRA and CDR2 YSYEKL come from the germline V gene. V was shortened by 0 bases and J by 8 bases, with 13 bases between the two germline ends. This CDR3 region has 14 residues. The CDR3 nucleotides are TGCGCCAGCAGCCAAGATCTGGACAGATCAGGCTACACCTTC. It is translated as CASSQDLDRSGYTF.

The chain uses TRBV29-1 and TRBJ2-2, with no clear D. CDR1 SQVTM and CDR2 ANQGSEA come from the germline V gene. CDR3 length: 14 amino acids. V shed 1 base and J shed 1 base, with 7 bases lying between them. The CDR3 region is CSVEGFRNTGELFF. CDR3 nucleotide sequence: TGCAGCGTTGAAGGGTTTCGGAACACCGGGGAGCTGTTTTTT.

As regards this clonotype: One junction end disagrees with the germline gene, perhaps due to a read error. This CDR3 is CASSTPGTGNNEQLF. For the CDR3, the DNA is TGTGCCAGCAGCACACCCGGGACAGGGAACAATGAGCAGCTCTTC. The genes are TRBV27 and TRBJ2-1; 9 bases are shared with TRBD1. The germline gives CDR1 MNHEY, CDR2 SMNVEV (reference sequence). The CDR3 is 15 amino acids.

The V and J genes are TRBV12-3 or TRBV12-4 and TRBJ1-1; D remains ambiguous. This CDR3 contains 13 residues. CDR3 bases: TGTGCAACCGGGAACAGCCAGAACACTGAAGCTTTCTTT. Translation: CATGNSQNTEAFF.

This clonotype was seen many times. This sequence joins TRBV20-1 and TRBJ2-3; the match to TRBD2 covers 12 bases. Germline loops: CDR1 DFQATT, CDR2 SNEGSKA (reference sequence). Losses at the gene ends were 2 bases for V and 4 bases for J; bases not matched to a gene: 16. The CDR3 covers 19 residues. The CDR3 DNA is TGCAGTGCTAGATCAGAGGCCGCACTAGCGGGGGGCCCGTCAGATACGCAGTATTTT. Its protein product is CSARSEAALAGGPSDTQYF.

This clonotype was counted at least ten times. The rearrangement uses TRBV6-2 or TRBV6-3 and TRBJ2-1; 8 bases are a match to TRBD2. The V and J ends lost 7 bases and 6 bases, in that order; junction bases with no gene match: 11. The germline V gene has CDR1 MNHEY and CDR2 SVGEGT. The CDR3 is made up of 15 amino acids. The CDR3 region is CASTQRKAGANEQFF. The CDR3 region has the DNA TGTGCCAGCACCCAGAGAAAAGCGGGGGCCAATGAGCAGTTCTTC.

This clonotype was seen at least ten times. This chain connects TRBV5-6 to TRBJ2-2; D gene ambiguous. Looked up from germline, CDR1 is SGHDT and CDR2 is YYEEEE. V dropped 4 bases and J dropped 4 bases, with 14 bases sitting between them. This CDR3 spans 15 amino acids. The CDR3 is CASSVWVPATGELFF. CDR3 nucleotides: TGTGCCAGCAGCGTATGGGTCCCTGCCACCGGGGAGCTGTTTTTT.

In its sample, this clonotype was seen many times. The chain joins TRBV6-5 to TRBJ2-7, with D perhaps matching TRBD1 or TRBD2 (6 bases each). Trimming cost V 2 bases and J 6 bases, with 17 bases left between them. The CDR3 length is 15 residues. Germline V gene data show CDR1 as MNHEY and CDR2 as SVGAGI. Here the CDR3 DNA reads TGTGCCAGCAGTTACAAAGGGACACCCGGGGGCGAGCAGTACTTC. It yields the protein CASSYKGTPGGEQYF.

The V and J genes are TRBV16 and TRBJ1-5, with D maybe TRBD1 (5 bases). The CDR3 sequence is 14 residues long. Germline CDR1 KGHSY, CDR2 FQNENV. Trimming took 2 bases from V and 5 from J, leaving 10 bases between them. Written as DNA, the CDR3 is TGTGCCAGCAGCCAAGGTTCCAGGGATCAGCCCCAGCATTTT. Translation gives CASSQGSRDQPQHF.

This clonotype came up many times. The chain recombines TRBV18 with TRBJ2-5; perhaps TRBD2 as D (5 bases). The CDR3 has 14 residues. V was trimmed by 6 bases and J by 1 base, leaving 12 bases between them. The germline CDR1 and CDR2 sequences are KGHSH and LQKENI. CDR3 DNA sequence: TGTGCCAGCTCCACTCCGGGGTCCCAAGAGACCCAGTACTTC. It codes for CASSTPGSQETQYF. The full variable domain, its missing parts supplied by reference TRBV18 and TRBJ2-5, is NAGVMQNPRHLVRRRGQEARLRCSPMKGHSHVYWYRQLPEEGLKFMVYLQKENIIDESGMPKERFSAEFPKEGPSILRIQQVVRGDSAAYFCASSTPGSQETQYFGPGTRLLVL.

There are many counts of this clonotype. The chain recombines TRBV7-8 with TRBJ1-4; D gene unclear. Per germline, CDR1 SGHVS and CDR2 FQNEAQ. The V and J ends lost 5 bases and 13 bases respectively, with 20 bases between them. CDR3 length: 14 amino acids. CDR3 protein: CASSLSVELGRLFF. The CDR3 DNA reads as TGTGCCAGCAGCCTCTCGGTGGAGCTCGGAAGACTGTTTTTT.

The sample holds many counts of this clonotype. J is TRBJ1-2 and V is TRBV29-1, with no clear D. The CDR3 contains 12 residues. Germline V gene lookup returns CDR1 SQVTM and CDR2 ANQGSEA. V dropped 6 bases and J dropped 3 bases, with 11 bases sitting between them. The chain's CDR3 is CSVLTEHYGYTF. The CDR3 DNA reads TGCAGCGTCCTTACAGAGCACTATGGCTACACCTTC.

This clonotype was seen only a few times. CDR3 coding DNA: TGCAGTGCTAGAGATCCGGGGACAGAAAAATACGAGCAGTACTTC. Its translation is CSARDPGTEKYEQYF. The V gene is TRBV20-1, the J gene TRBJ2-7; 7 bases are a match to TRBD1. Losses at the gene ends were 0 bases for V and 4 bases for J; bases not matched to a gene: 9. CDR3 length equals 15 residues. CDR1 and CDR2 (germline): DFQATT, SNEGSKA (reference sequence).

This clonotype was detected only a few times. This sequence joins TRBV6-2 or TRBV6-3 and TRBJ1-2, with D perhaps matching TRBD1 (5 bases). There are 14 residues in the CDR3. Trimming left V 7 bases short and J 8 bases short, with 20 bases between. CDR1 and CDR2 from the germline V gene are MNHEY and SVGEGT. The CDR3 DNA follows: TGTGCCAGCACTAAGCTGGGGACCCGAGGCGGCTACACCTTC. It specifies CASTKLGTRGGYTF.

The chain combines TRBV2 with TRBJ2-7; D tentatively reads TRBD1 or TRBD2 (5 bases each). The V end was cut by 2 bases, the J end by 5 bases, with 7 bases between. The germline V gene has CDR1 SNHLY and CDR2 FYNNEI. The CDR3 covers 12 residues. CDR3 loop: CASSEWGNEQYV. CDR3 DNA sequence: TGTGCCAGCAGTGAATGGGGGAACGAGCAGTACGTC.